This T cell receptor beta chain was sequenced during a study of identifying expanded T cells in peripheral blood. The method was immunoSEQ multiplex PCR; TCRdb's version includes in-frame clones alone and lacks a portion of them. The sample contains about 94,000 clones, 70% to 90% of which appear only once. Looked up from germline, CDR1 is SGHDT and CDR2 is YYEEEE. Deletions cut 4 bases from V and 0 bases from J, with 17 bases between. The CDR3 runs 16 residues. V and J are TRBV5-6 and TRBJ2-7, with D tentatively TRBD1 (6 bases). Sequenced input: blood. The receptor was derived from a person aged 18 to 75 in good health. CDR3 sequence (DNA): TGTGCCAGCAGCGTCACAGGGTCCGTAATCTCCTACGAGCAGTACTTC. Translation: CASSVTGSVISYEQYF. Complete variable domain (other parts from reference TRBV5-6 and TRBJ2-7): DAGVTQSPTHLIKTRGQQVTLRCSPKSGHDTVSWYQQALGQGPQFIFQYYEEEERQRGNFPDRFSGHQFPNYSSELNVNALLLGDSALYLCASSVTGSVISYEQYFGPGTRLTVT.